One sample yielded the 7 T cell receptor beta chains listed below, sequenced in a study of blood T cell repertoires in COVID-19. Data came from immunoSEQ multiplex PCR; TCRdb stores just in-frame clones and leaves some out. The data hold more than 75,000 clones, with 70% to 90% observed a single time. The sample consisted of peripheral blood. Every receptor here comes from a woman of 80 years or more with acute or convalescent COVID-19.

This clone was detected only once. This chain links TRBV6-5 with TRBJ2-7; D may be TRBD2 (6 bases). CDR1 MNHEY and CDR2 SVGAGI come from the germline V gene. CDR3 size: 15 residues. The germline V and J ends were trimmed by 2 bases and 0 bases, with 11 bases remaining between them. The CDR3 region is CASSYAPGSSYEQYF. The CDR3 nucleotides are TGTGCCAGCAGTTACGCGCCCGGGAGCTCCTACGAGCAGTACTTC.

The J gene is TRBJ1-3, the V gene TRBV7-2; possible D gene TRBD1, 5 bases. Germline V gene sequence: CDR1 SGHTA, CDR2 FQGNSA. Trimming cost V 1 base and J 8 bases, with 21 bases left between them. The CDR3 contains 17 residues. As DNA, the CDR3 is TGTGCCAGCAGCTTAGGGGGAGCTCGGGGACTCGTGTACACCATATATTTT. The encoded protein is CASSLGGARGLVYTIYF.

The chain uses TRBV3-1 (or the pseudogene TRBV3-2) and TRBJ2-5; 8 bases map to TRBD2. The V and J ends lost 4 bases and 5 bases, in that order; junction bases with no gene match: 6. This CDR3 contains 14 residues. The germline CDR1 and CDR2 sequences are LGHDT and YNNKEL (reference sequence). In DNA, the CDR3 is TGTGCCAGCAGCCGAGCGGGAGTAGGGGAGACCCAGTACTTC. Protein sequence: CASSRAGVGETQYF.

This chain links TRBV6-2 or TRBV6-3 with TRBJ1-5; D is unclear. In germline, CDR1 is MNHEY, CDR2 SVGEGT. The length of the CDR3 is 14 residues. Deletions cut 2 bases from V and 5 bases from J, with 10 bases between. The CDR3 bases are TGTGCCAGCAGTTACGGAACACGGGATCAGCCCCAGCATTTT. It is translated as CASSYGTRDQPQHF.

The CDR3 sequence: CASSPFGGGPPKTQYF. Here the CDR3 DNA reads TGTGCCAGCAGCCCCTTTGGGGGAGGCCCCCCCAAGACCCAGTACTTC. This sequence joins TRBV11-2 and TRBJ2-5; tentative D call: TRBD2 (6 bases). V lost 5 bases, J lost 6 bases, and 22 bases lay in between. The length of the CDR3 is 16 residues. In germline, CDR1 is SGHAT, CDR2 FQNNGV.

The gene calls are TRBV7-9 and TRBJ2-7; tentative D call: TRBD2 (6 bases). This CDR3 is built from 17 residues. Trimming removed 1 base from V and 4 bases from J, with 20 bases in between. CDR1 is SEHNR and CDR2 is FQNEAQ in the germline V gene (reference sequence). The CDR3 DNA is TGTGCCAGCAGCTTAGATATTGGGGCGGGATCCAAGTACGAGCAGTACTTC. This sequence encodes CASSLDIGAGSKYEQYF.

In regard to this clone: One end of the junction fails to match germline, which may point to a read error. The chain carries TRBV29-1 and TRBJ1-2; D gene unclear. Germline CDR1 reads SQVTM; CDR2 reads ANQGSEA. The CDR3 runs to 8 residues. CDR3 residues: CSVEGPLF. CDR3 in DNA: TGCAGCGTTGAGGGCCCCCTTTTC.